Listed below are T cell receptor beta chains from one sample, sequenced in a study of T cell repertoires in cytomegalovirus infection. One entry per CDR3 protein results from TCRdb running MiXCR on the reads. This table holds just over 150,000 distinct CDR3 sequences, about a quarter found once. The sample consisted of PBMCs. The receptors shown here come from a human donor in good health (CMV status not recorded). Some clones in this sample may be carry-over from other donors' samples. Each CDR3 is given with its conserved first and last residue. D genes are given only for firm matches. The listing skips clone size in some rows; elsewhere it reads once, few, many or a size class.

TRBV28	few	TRBJ1-4	.	TGTGCCAGCAGTTTAAATGATGAAAAACTGTTTTTT	CASSLNDEKLFF
TRBV6-8	.	TRBJ2-5	TRBD1	TGTGCCAGCCAAGCAACCTGGACAGGGTCAGAAGAGACCCAGTACTTC	CASQATWTGSEETQYF
TRBV9	.	TRBJ2-3	.	TGTGCCAGCAGCGTAGAGATAGCGGATACGCAGTATTTT	CASSVEIADTQYF
TRBV9	.	TRBJ2-1	TRBD2	TGTGCCAGCAGCGGGAGCGGGGGTGCCTACAATGAGCAGTTCTTC	CASSGSGGAYNEQFF
TRBV28	many	TRBJ1-5	.	TGTGCCAGCAGCCGGGACATGAGCAATCAGCCCCAGCATTTT	CASSRDMSNQPQHF
TRBV5-6	.	TRBJ1-6	.	TGTGCCAGCAGCTTGGGTCGGGGAAAGAATTCACCCCTCCACTTT	CASSLGRGKNSPLHF
TRBV7-8	many	TRBJ1-4	.	TGTGCCAGCAGCTTAACGGGATTTAATGAAAAACTGTTTTTT	CASSLTGFNEKLFF
TRBV29-1	.	TRBJ2-7	.	TGCAGCGCCAAAACCCAGGGAGGCTTCTACGAGCAGTACTTC	CSAKTQGGFYEQYF
TRBV4-1	many	TRBJ2-7	.	TGCGCCAGCAGCCAAGATACGGCCTCCCCGTACGAGCAGTACTTC	CASSQDTASPYEQYF
TRBV6-2/TRBV6-3	.	TRBJ2-3	.	TGTGCCAGCAGTTACCCAGCGAGGAGTGGGGCAGATACGCAGTATTTT	CASSYPARSGADTQYF
TRBV18	few	TRBJ2-5	.	TGTGCCAGCTCCGACCTTGTGGACAGCCAAGAGACCCAGTACTTC	CASSDLVDSQETQYF
TRBV7-9	.	TRBJ2-1	.	TGTGCCAGCAGCTTAGTGCGGATCGACAATGAGCAGTTCTTC	CASSLVRIDNEQFF
TRBV20-1	.	TRBJ1-3	.	TGCAGTGCCGCACTTGGGCAGATCTCTGGAAACACCATATATTTT	CSAALGQISGNTIYF
TRBV29-1	.	TRBJ1-6	.	TGCAGCGTTGGCTGGGCCGAAAATTCACCCCTCCACTTT	CSVGWAENSPLHF
TRBV29-1	.	TRBJ2-1	.	TGCAGCGGGGGGGACAATGAGCAGTTCTTC	CSGGDNEQFF
TRBV29-1	many	TRBJ2-1	.	TGCAGCTCAAGAATCCAGGCGTCCTACAATGAGCAGTTCTTC	CSSRIQASYNEQFF
TRBV28	many	TRBJ1-4	TRBD1	TGTGCCAGCAGTTCCCGACAGGGAACTGAAAAACTGTTTTTT	CASSSRQGTEKLFF
TRBV5-1	.	TRBJ2-3	.	TGCGCCAGCAGCTTGTATGAAGTATCGACCCCGGATACGCAGTATTTT	CASSLYEVSTPDTQYF
TRBV11-2	.	TRBJ2-1	.	TGTGCCAGCAGCCTGCAGGGGATTGGGACCGGGGCCAATGAGCAGTTCTTC	CASSLQGIGTGANEQFF
TRBV28	few	TRBJ2-3	.	TGTGCCAGCAGTTTATTCGCCCGGACAGGGAGGGGAGATACGCAGTATTTT	CASSLFARTGRGDTQYF
TRBV5-1	few	TRBJ2-7	TRBD1	TGCGCCAGCAGCGGGGACAGAAACTACGAGCAGTACTTC	CASSGDRNYEQYF
TRBV6-5	.	TRBJ1-1	TRBD1	TGTGCCAGCAGTTACTCGCTGGGACAGGGATGGACTGAAGCTTTCTTT	CASSYSLGQGWTEAFF
TRBV7-8	many	TRBJ1-1	.	TGTGCCAGCAGCTTGGGTACAGGGTGGGCTTTCTTT	CASSLGTGWAFF
TRBV7-4	.	TRBJ1-5	TRBD1	TGTGCCAGCAGCCCCGACAGGGGGGATCAGCCCCAGCATTTT	CASSPDRGDQPQHF
TRBV7-3	few	TRBJ2-2	TRBD1	TGTGCCAGCAGCTTATTGGGACAGGGGAACACCGGGGAGCTGTTTTTT	CASSLLGQGNTGELFF
TRBV7-2	many	TRBJ2-2	TRBD2	TGTGCCAGCAGCTTACAGCGGGGGGGGAACACCGGGGAGCTGTTTTTT	CASSLQRGGNTGELFF
TRBV6-1	.	TRBJ1-5	.	TGTGCCAGCAGTGAAAGTAGGAGGCCCCAGCATTTT	CASSESRRPQHF
TRBV6-5	.	TRBJ2-7	.	TGTGCCAGCAGTGACGGAGGGAAGCAGTACTTC	CASSDGGKQYF
TRBV6-1	many	TRBJ2-2	.	TGTGCCAGCAGTGAAATGGGACAAGAGAACACCGGGGAGCTGTTTTTT	CASSEMGQENTGELFF
TRBV6-5	.	TRBJ1-3	TRBD1	TGTGCCAGCAGTGCAGGGGGTTTGGGAGACCGCTCTGGAAACACCATATATTTT	CASSAGGLGDRSGNTIYF
TRBV12-3/TRBV12-4	.	TRBJ2-1	TRBD1	TGTGCCAGCAGTCCATGGACAGGTGGAAATGAGCAGTTCTTC	CASSPWTGGNEQFF
TRBV25-1	.	TRBJ2-5	.	TGTGCCAGCATAGGGACGCTATTCGAGACCCAGTACTTC	CASIGTLFETQYF